The T cell receptor beta chain described here comes from a study of blood T cell repertoires in COVID-19. Whole-study context: Samples representing acute and convalescent COVID-19 were sourced from the United States, Italy and Spain.

The CDR3 has 15 amino acids. Trimming cost V 3 bases and J 0 bases, with 10 bases left between them. The germline CDR1 and CDR2 sequences are SGHTA and FQGNSA. Authors' data handling: Amplification of reference gene primers was used by the study to estimate nucleated cell counts. Some clones are missing from TCRdb's copy, which holds only in-frame ones; the method was immunoSEQ multiplex PCR. The DNA was the basis for D and trimming; V, J and clone size are from that table. The repertoire has fewer than 300,000 clones, nearly 90% of them found once; the top ten carry almost 9.5%. The sequenced material came from peripheral blood. The receptor comes from a man aged 18 to 35 with active or convalescent COVID-19. The chain uses TRBV7-2 and TRBJ2-3; unclear D gene. This CDR3 is CASSFNWASTDTQYF. CDR3 coding DNA: TGTGCCAGCAGCTTTAATTGGGCTAGCACAGATACGCAGTATTTT.